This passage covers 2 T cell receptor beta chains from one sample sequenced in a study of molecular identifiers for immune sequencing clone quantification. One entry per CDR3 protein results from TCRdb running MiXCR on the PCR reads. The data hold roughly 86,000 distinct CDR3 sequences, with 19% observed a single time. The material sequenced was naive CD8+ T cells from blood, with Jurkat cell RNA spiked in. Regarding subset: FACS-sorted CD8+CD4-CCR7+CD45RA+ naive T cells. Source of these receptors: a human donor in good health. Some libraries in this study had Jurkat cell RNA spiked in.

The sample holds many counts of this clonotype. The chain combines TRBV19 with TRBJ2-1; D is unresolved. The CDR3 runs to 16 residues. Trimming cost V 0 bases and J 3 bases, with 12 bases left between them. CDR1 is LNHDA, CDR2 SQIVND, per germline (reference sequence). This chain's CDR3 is CASSIDGVNYYNEQFF. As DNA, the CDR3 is TGTGCCAGTAGTATAGATGGGGTGAATTACTACAATGAGCAGTTCTTC.

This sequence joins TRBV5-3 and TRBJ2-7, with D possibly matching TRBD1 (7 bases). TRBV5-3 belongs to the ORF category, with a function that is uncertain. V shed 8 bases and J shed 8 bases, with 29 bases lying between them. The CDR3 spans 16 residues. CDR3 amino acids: CASSPGGQGTVQKQYF. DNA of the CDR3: TGTGCCAGCTCACCAGGGGGGCAAGGGACAGTTCAGAAGCAGTACTTC.